This entry concerns a single T cell receptor beta chain. The sample is drawn from a study of blood T cell repertoires in COVID-19. The authors' processing: Amplification of reference gene primers was used by the study to estimate nucleated cell counts. TCRdb keeps only in-frame clones here, not all; method: immunoSEQ multiplex PCR. V, J and clone size were drawn from that table, and D and trimming were deduced from the DNA. This repertoire shows 150,000 to 200,000 clones, 80% to 85% found once; its top ten account for 7.5%. Material for sequencing was PBMCs or T cells enriched from blood (not recorded which). The TCR originated in a man aged 35 to 55 who had recovered from COVID-19.

DNA for the CDR3: TGTGCCAGCAGCTTAGACGGGAGCGGGGGGACCACAGATACGCAGTATTTT. Encoded protein: CASSLDGSGGTTDTQYF. The gene calls are TRBV11-3 and TRBJ2-3, with TRBD2 matching 9 bases. The CDR3 consists of 17 residues. V was clipped by 0 bases and J by 2 bases; unmatched bases: 6. The germline V gene encodes CDR1 SGHNT and CDR2 YENEEA.